This T cell receptor beta chain was found in a study of blood T cells in healthy people across ages. Together with a sample-barcoded 5' primer, a J-beta primer mix was included in a second PCR lasting roughly 7 to 11 cycles. MiXCR was run by TCRdb on the 5' RACE reads, yielding one entry per CDR3 protein. The table includes about 640,000 distinct CDR3 sequences, roughly 58% detected once. The CDR3 consists of 17 residues. Germline CDR1 is MGHDK and CDR2 is SYGVNS. The J segment lost 6 bases and the V segment lost 0 bases, leaving 10 bases of the junction unmatched. The clonotype comes from a man in his sixties in good health. J is TRBJ2-1 and V is TRBV25-1; 8 bases align to TRBD2. The sequenced sample was blood. The CDR3 sequence is CASSEYGEVGGANEQFF. In DNA, the CDR3 is TGTGCCAGCAGTGAATACGGTGAAGTCGGGGGGGCCAATGAGCAGTTCTTC.